The clone carrying this T cell receptor (beta chain) has a handful of counts. The sample is drawn from a study of human T cells and chemical hapten exposure. Study summary: Patients additionally received therapeutic doses of diphenylcyclopropenone on the scalp once a week, and this continued throughout the roughly 25-week study.

It was the library that attached unique molecular identifiers to individual cDNA molecules. Per the authors' pipeline: Samples contained a median of approximately 100,000 TCRs, with a range of about 20,000 to 750,000. TCRdb fed the RACE reads into MiXCR, producing one record per CDR3 protein. Here the V and J calls rest on TCRdb's processing, not on the authors' analysis. This sample has roughly 56,000 distinct CDR3 sequences; more than 9% occur once, and the top ten carry approximately 9.6%. Unmatched junction bases numbered 15, after V lost 2 bases and J lost 4 bases. There are 19 residues in the CDR3. The germline V gene has CDR1 LGHNA and CDR2 YSLEER. Time point specified: pre-sensitization, week 0. Treatment here: therapeutic diphenylcyclopropenone sensitization with weekly scalp DPC. Someone pulled total RNA out of unfractionated whole blood.

The starting material was whole blood, obtained in connection with sensitization to the hapten diphenylcyclopropenone (DPC). This sequence was found in a woman in her twenties or thirties with alopecia areata. Some clones in this sample may be carry-over from other donors' samples. This chain connects TRBV4-3 to TRBJ2-3; 10 positions agree with TRBD2. The CDR3 DNA sequence: TGCGCCAGCAGCCAACAAGTAGCGGGGGGCTTCCGAGCGTCAGATACGCAGTATTTT. Amino acid sequence: CASSQQVAGGFRASDTQYF.